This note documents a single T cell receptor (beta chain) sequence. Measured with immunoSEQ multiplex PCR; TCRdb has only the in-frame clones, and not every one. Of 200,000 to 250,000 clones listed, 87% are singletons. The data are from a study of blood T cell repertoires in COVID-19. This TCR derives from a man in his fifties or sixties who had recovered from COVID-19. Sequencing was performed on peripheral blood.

The chain's CDR3 is CASSRGTGNQPQHF. The DNA of the CDR3 is TGTGCCAGCAGTCGGGGGACAGGGAATCAGCCCCAGCATTTT. V is TRBV6-6 and J is TRBJ1-5, with 9 bases matching TRBD1. Germline trimming cut 5 bases from V and 4 bases from J; bases unmatched to any gene: 3. The CDR3 is 14 amino acids. The germline V gene has CDR1 MNHNY and CDR2 SVGAGI (reference sequence).